What follows is one T cell receptor beta chain and its context. This clone was recorded only once. Its antigen is not yet known. One base away there is no much larger clone; base qualities are not given. The CDR3 has 13 amino acids, counting the end cysteine and phenylalanine. The only DNA kept is the CDR3, 39 bases in frame from the first base. CDR1 is given as MNHEY and CDR2 as SVGAGI, both from the germline V gene. From V the trimming removes 8 bases and from J it removes 6 bases, while the gene matches leave 9 bases of the junction unaccounted for. Whole blood was collected in K2EDTA tubes by collaborating institutions according to the institutions' own protocols. For TCRbeta analysis, collaborators shipped samples in one of three forms: frozen whole blood, isolated PBMCs, or DNA extracted from either of those sample types. This specimen comes from a study of blood T cell repertoires in COVID-19 (TCRdb year 2020). About the study as a whole: Samples covering the acute and convalescent phases of COVID-19 were provided by collaborators in the United States, Italy and Spain. The material from the prospective study consisted of cDNA or gDNA derived from T cells, B-cell-depleted T cells, or PBMCs. Subjects who had been exposed to COVID-19, were actively infected with it, or had recovered from it provided the deeply sampled blood TCRbeta repertoires that made up the dataset. The repertoires were made available in a free public database intended to serve as a resource for research on the immune response to SARS-CoV-2. The samples were drawn from the first 160 participants of the ongoing ImmuneRACE study and from 950 to 1,500 subjects provided by 6 global collaborators. Sample metadata almost always included a de-identified subject ID, COVID-19 status, age in years and sex. Where HLA class I and class II types were available, the types were taken from metadata supplied by the sample provider, not from assay-based typing.

What the work shows at the level of the full study, not this receptor alone: The amount of clinical and demographic metadata varied by source and participant and was provided uncurated.

TCRbeta CDR3 regions were amplified from genomic DNA using the immunoSEQ Assay, a bias-controlled multiplex PCR. On the study's bioinformatics: The number of nucleated cells in each sample was estimated from the amplification of reference gene primers within the assay. To quantify the absolute abundance of each unique TCRbeta CDR3 rearrangement, sequence reads were collapsed and filtered. For each sample, productive Simpson clonality was calculated as the square root of Simpson's diversity index over productive rearrangements. TCRdb took over this immuneACCESS table, retaining in-frame rearrangements with V and J assigned. Such tables are incomplete; in checked studies, under half of the missing clones stem from an unresolved V gene, and the remainder is unexplained. V, J and clone size reflect that table, while D and trimming were determined from the DNA. This sample comprises more than 110,000 clones, over 60% of them detected only once. Jointly, the top ten make up 10% to 15% of the sample.

The V and J genes are TRBV6-5 and TRBJ2-7; TRBD1 fits 8 bases in the junction. Sequencing was carried out using peripheral blood. The clonotype originates from a man older than 75 with acute or convalescent COVID-19. CDR3 reads: CASVPGQGGEQYF. The bases are TGTGCCAGCGTCCCCGGACAGGGCGGCGAGCAGTACTTC.